These T cell receptor beta chains were read from a single sample in a study of beta chain features in type 1 diabetes. The repertoire was sequenced with immunoSEQ multiplex PCR; TCRdb's copy has only in-frame clones and lacks some. The table shows 40,000 or so clones, with under 65% occurring only once. Sequencing was carried out using Tregs from blood. These receptors all come from a woman aged 18-29 years in good health. The CDR3 runs from the conserved cysteine through the conserved F or W. D genes are given only for firm matches. Size is stated for part of the rows, as once, few or many counts, or as a class when the clone is expanded.

TRBD1,TRBJ2-3,.,TRBV14,CASSQDPRQGLTDTQYF,TGTGCCAGCAGCCAAGATCCGAGACAGGGCCTCACAGATACGCAGTATTTT
.,TRBJ1-3,few,TRBV19,CASRTVSSGNTIYF,TGTGCCAGTCGGACAGTGAGCTCTGGAAACACCATATATTTT
TRBD1,TRBJ1-1,.,TRBV18,CASSPRQGLGNTEAFF,TGTGCCAGCTCACCACGACAGGGGTTAGGGAACACTGAAGCTTTCTTT
TRBD1,TRBJ1-1,few,TRBV5-4,CASSTMDRVSTEAFF,TGTGCCAGCAGCACAATGGACAGGGTTTCTACTGAAGCTTTCTTT
.,TRBJ2-1,.,TRBV5-1,CASSSGSYNEQFF,TGTGCCAGCAGCTCCGGTTCCTACAATGAGCAGTTCTTC
TRBD2,TRBJ2-1,.,TRBV7-2,CASSLQAGGGGNEQFF,TGTGCCAGCAGCTTACAGGCGGGAGGTGGAGGGAATGAGCAGTTCTTC
.,TRBJ2-3,.,TRBV9,CASSVAPSTDTQYF,TGTGCCAGCAGCGTGGCCCCTAGCACAGATACGCAGTATTTT
.,TRBJ2-7,.,TRBV28,CASSSQSLYSKKSSYEQYF,TGTGCCAGCAGTTCCCAATCGCTTTACAGCAAGAAGAGCTCCTACGAGCAGTACTTC
.,TRBJ1-1,.,TRBV6-5,CASSPSRRDTEAFF,TGTGCCAGCAGCCCGAGTCGGAGAGACACTGAAGCTTTCTTT
.,TRBJ2-7,.,TRBV7-9,CASSPHRDIPYEQYF,TGTGCCAGCAGCCCTCACAGGGATATTCCCTACGAGCAGTACTTC
TRBD2,TRBJ2-3,few,TRBV7-8,CASSLALMAGGLDTQYF,TGTGCCAGCAGCTTAGCGCTAATGGCGGGAGGGTTAGATACGCAGTATTTT
.,TRBJ2-5,.,TRBV5-1,CASRRRGEETQYF,TGCGCCAGCAGGCGCAGGGGAGAAGAGACCCAGTACTTC
.,TRBJ1-2,few,TRBV6-5,CASSYRGAWGYTF,TGTGCCAGCAGTTACCGGGGGGCTTGGGGCTACACCTTC
TRBD1,TRBJ1-1,.,TRBV29-1,CSGGQAHEAFF,TGCAGCGGGGGACAGGCTCATGAAGCTTTCTTT
.,TRBJ2-1,.,TRBV2,CASISAGSPDEQFF,TGTGCCAGCATTTCGGCGGGTTCTCCCGATGAGCAGTTCTTC
.,TRBJ2-2,once,TRBV27,CASSLSRGNGELFF,TGTGCCAGCAGTTTATCAAGGGGTAACGGGGAGCTGTTTTTT
.,TRBJ2-6,.,TRBV10-3,CAITGSGANVLTF,TGTGCCATCACAGGATCTGGGGCCAACGTCCTGACTTTC
TRBD2,TRBJ2-4,few,TRBV30,CAWSRLAGEGKNIQYF,TGTGCCTGGAGCCGACTAGCGGGAGAGGGCAAAAACATTCAGTACTTC
TRBD1,TRBJ2-7,once,TRBV6-5,CASSSYTGTGTYEQYF,TGTGCCAGCAGTTCCTATACCGGGACAGGAACCTACGAGCAGTACTTC
.,TRBJ2-1,.,TRBV10-3,CAISETGRPGAYNEQFF,TGTGCCATCAGTGAGACCGGTAGGCCAGGGGCCTACAATGAGCAGTTCTTC